Listed here are 29 T cell receptor beta chains from one sample, sequenced in a study of CD8+ T cells in alopecia areata. cDNA serving as the sequencing template came from extracted, reverse transcribed RNA. The repertoire was sequenced with immunoSEQ multiplex PCR; TCRdb's copy has only in-frame clones and lacks some. The sample has over 90,000 clones; approximately 90% are singletons. Treatment here: oral pan-JAK inhibitor, 5-10 mg twice daily. The sequencing used CD8+ T cells sorted from blood, collected between weeks 30 and 35, from a patient treated with tofacitinib. These receptors were obtained from a human donor with alopecia areata.

This clone was detected once. This chain links TRBV6-5 with TRBJ2-2; no clear D gene. CDR1 and CDR2 from the germline V gene are MNHEY and SVGAGI. V lost 4 bases and J 4 bases, leaving 4 bases between the germline ends. The CDR3 totals 12 residues. DNA of the CDR3: TGTGCCAGCAGTTGGGCCACCGGGGAGCTGTTTTTT. It yields the protein CASSWATGELFF.

The chain employs TRBV4-1 and TRBJ2-3; D is uncertain. The CDR3 contains 15 residues. The V end lost 4 bases, the J end lost 1 base, and 12 bases lay between the germline ends. The germline gives CDR1 MGHRA, CDR2 YSYEKL. The CDR3 sequence: CASSLSPGRTDTQYF. CDR3 DNA: TGCGCCAGCAGCCTCTCACCGGGCCGCACAGATACGCAGTATTTT.

The chain recombines TRBV6-5 with TRBJ2-5; TRBD2 agrees at 9 bases. The J call is in doubt because the DNA end fits TRBJ2-7 better. The CDR3 has 14 amino acids. Germline V gives CDR1 MNHEY, CDR2 SVGAGI. The CDR3 coding sequence is TGTGCCAGCGGACCGGGACTAGCCTCCTACGAGCAGTACTTC. This codes for CASGPGLASYEQYF.

The V gene is TRBV29-1, the J gene TRBJ2-1, with D hard to call. There are 13 residues in the CDR3. CDR1 and CDR2 (germline): SQVTM, ANQGSEA. The germline V and J ends were trimmed by 0 bases and 8 bases, with 11 bases remaining between them. The CDR3 sequence is CSVEDTAGDEQFF. CDR3 nucleotides: TGCAGCGTTGAAGACACAGCAGGCGATGAGCAGTTCTTC.

The chain combines TRBV27 with TRBJ2-3; D possibly corresponds to TRBD2 (6 bases). The CDR3 is made up of 14 amino acids. Between the trimmed V and J ends, which lost 3 bases and 0 bases, there was a span of 7 bases. Germline V lookup: CDR1 MNHEY, CDR2 SMNVEV (reference sequence). The CDR3 spells CASSLRGSTDTQYF. In DNA form, the CDR3 reads TGTGCCAGCAGTTTGCGGGGAAGCACAGATACGCAGTATTTT.

This clone has just one count. The chain joins TRBV11-2 to TRBJ2-1; TRBD2 is a possible D gene (5 bases). V was pared by 1 base and J by 4 bases, with 14 bases between. The length of the CDR3 is 16 residues. Germline V gene data show CDR1 as SGHAT and CDR2 as FQNNGV. In nucleotides, the CDR3 is TGTGCCAGCAGCTTAGCTGGACGCTCGGGGTACAATGAGCAGTTCTTC. Translating gives CASSLAGRSGYNEQFF.

The V and J genes are TRBV6-5 and TRBJ1-4; 11 bases fit TRBD1. This CDR3 contains 14 residues. The germline CDR1 and CDR2 sequences are MNHEY and SVGAGI. Unmatched junction bases numbered 0, after V lost 2 bases and J lost 7 bases. The DNA for the CDR3 is TGTGCCAGCAGTTACGGGACAGGGGGTGAAAAACTGTTTTTT. Protein: CASSYGTGGEKLFF.

The rearrangement joins TRBV5-4 to TRBJ2-5, with 8 bases that match TRBD1. V dropped 0 bases and J dropped 2; count of bases not matched to a gene: 0. The CDR3 length is 14 residues. Looked up from germline, CDR1 is SGHNT and CDR2 is YYREEE (reference sequence). This chain's CDR3 is CASSLDRGQETQYF. DNA of the CDR3: TGTGCCAGCAGCTTGGACAGGGGGCAAGAGACCCAGTACTTC.

The rearrangement joins TRBV7-9 to TRBJ2-3; D tentatively reads TRBD1 or TRBD2 (6 bases each). The CDR3 sequence is 16 residues long. Per germline, CDR1 SEHNR and CDR2 FQNEAQ (reference sequence). V shed 5 bases and J shed 1 base, with 16 bases lying between them. CDR3 sequence (DNA): TGTGCCAGCAGCGTGGGGGCAGGGGAGGGCACAGATACGCAGTATTTT. It yields the protein CASSVGAGEGTDTQYF.

The rearrangement joins TRBV9 to TRBJ2-3; TRBD1 is a possible D gene (6 bases). CDR1 is SGDLS, CDR2 YYNGEE, per germline. There are 15 residues in the CDR3. The V end lost 4 bases, the J end lost 1 base, and 13 bases lay between the germline ends. CDR3 nucleotide sequence: TGTGCCAGCAGCCGCAGGGGCACAGGCACAGATACGCAGTATTTT. Its translation is CASSRRGTGTDTQYF.

The V and J genes are TRBV30 and TRBJ1-2, with D possibly TRBD1 on 5 matching bases. Trimming removed 1 base from V and 4 bases from J, with 25 bases in between. The germline V gene encodes CDR1 GTSNPN and CDR2 SVGIG (reference sequence). This CDR3 has 18 residues. The CDR3 nucleotides are TGTGCCTGGAGTGATAGAACAGGCTCGACGATCCGGCCCTATGGCTACACCTTC. Its translation is CAWSDRTGSTIRPYGYTF.

V is TRBV20-1 and J is TRBJ1-2, with a possible D match to TRBD1 (5 bases). V lost 6 bases to trimming and J lost 4 bases, with 9 bases between them. This CDR3 region has 11 residues. Germline V gives CDR1 DFQATT, CDR2 SNEGSKA (reference sequence). The CDR3 region has the DNA TGCAGTGCCGAGAGGGGCTATGGCTACACCTTC. Translating it yields CSAERGYGYTF.

The chain combines TRBV29-1 with TRBJ2-5, with a possible D match to TRBD2 (5 bases). Trimming stripped 2 bases from V and 5 bases from J, with 15 bases between. In germline, CDR1 is SQVTM, CDR2 ANQGSEA. CDR3 size: 14 residues. The CDR3, as DNA: TGCAGCGTTGAATCTTTGGGAGAGGTCGAGACCCAGTACTTC. Protein: CSVESLGEVETQYF.

The gene calls are TRBV27 and TRBJ1-4; D gene uncertain. V lost 1 base, J lost 5 bases, and 11 bases lay in between. The CDR3 has 15 amino acids. Germline V gives CDR1 MNHEY, CDR2 SMNVEV (reference sequence). CDR3 loop: CASSLLPVENEKLFF. CDR3 coding DNA: TGTGCCAGCAGTTTATTGCCAGTCGAGAATGAAAAACTGTTTTTT.

This chain connects TRBV9 to TRBJ1-3, with D unresolved. Germline V gene lookup returns CDR1 SGDLS and CDR2 YYNGEE. Trimming stripped 4 bases from V and 2 bases from J, with 7 bases between. This CDR3 has 13 residues. CDR3 sequence reads: CASSPRTGNTIYF. The CDR3 DNA sequence: TGTGCCAGCAGCCCCAGAACTGGAAACACCATATATTTT.

The CDR3 DNA is TGTGCCAGTAGTGTGAGATACAATGAGCAGTTCTTC. Amino acid sequence: CASSVRYNEQFF. The chain is built from TRBV19 and TRBJ2-1, with D hard to call. V lost 5 bases, J lost 4 bases, and 6 bases lay in between. The CDR3 runs 12 residues. Germline V CDR1 and CDR2: LNHDA, SQIVND (reference sequence).

This chain connects TRBV19 to TRBJ1-2; D remains unclear. V lost 1 base to trimming and J lost 4 bases, with 7 bases between them. CDR3 size: 13 residues. Germline CDR1 is LNHDA and CDR2 is SQIVND (reference sequence). CDR3 nucleotides: TGTGCCAGTAGTATAGGGGCCAGCTATGGCTACACCTTC. Translating it yields CASSIGASYGYTF.

In this sample, this clone turned up once. This chain joins TRBV7-9 and TRBJ2-7, with D hard to call. CDR1 SEHNR and CDR2 FQNEAQ come from the germline V gene (reference sequence). The CDR3 has 13 residues. V was clipped by 1 base and J by 5 bases, with 9 bases between them. The CDR3 here is CASSLVVSDEQYF. The CDR3 nucleotides are TGTGCCAGCAGCTTAGTCGTGTCGGACGAGCAGTACTTC.

In this sample, this clone turned up once. The chain couples TRBV6-1 to TRBJ2-7, with a weak D call TRBD1 (5 bases). Trimming left V 1 base short and J 6 bases short, with 13 bases between. This CDR3 has 14 residues. From germline, CDR1 is MNHNS and CDR2 SASEGT. CDR3: CASSEGVGVGEQYF. The CDR3 coding sequence is TGTGCCAGCAGTGAAGGGGTAGGGGTCGGCGAGCAGTACTTC.

The chain combines TRBV10-3 with TRBJ2-7; D might be TRBD2 (5 bases). Between the trimmed V and J ends, which lost 4 bases and 3 bases, there was a span of 13 bases. CDR1 is ENHRY and CDR2 is SYGVKD in the germline V gene. This CDR3 has 14 residues. CDR3 loop: CAISASAGVYEQYF. The DNA of the CDR3 is TGTGCCATCAGTGCGAGTGCCGGGGTCTACGAGCAGTACTTC.

This clone was counted a few times. V is TRBV2 and J is TRBJ2-7; 7 bases are shared with TRBD1. J lost 2 bases, V lost 5 bases, and 6 bases had no gene match. The length of the CDR3 is 14 residues. Germline CDR1 SNHLY, CDR2 FYNNEI. The CDR3 sequence is CASSSYDRAYEQYF. The DNA for the CDR3 is TGTGCCAGCAGTTCCTATGACAGGGCCTACGAGCAGTACTTC.

This clone turned up a few times. Other DNA sequences in this specimen translate into the identical CDR3. This chain uses TRBV29-1 with TRBJ1-2; 8 positions agree with TRBD1. CDR1 SQVTM and CDR2 ANQGSEA come from the germline V gene. This CDR3 comprises 11 residues. J was trimmed by 8 bases and V by 6 bases; bases with no gene match: 5. The DNA of the CDR3 is TGCAGCGTCGAGGACAGGGACGGCTACACCTTC. Amino acid sequence: CSVEDRDGYTF.

The chain is built from TRBV5-1 and TRBJ2-1, with D perhaps TRBD1 or TRBD2 (5 bases each). The V end was cut by 4 bases, the J end by 1 base, with 15 bases between. This CDR3 contains 16 residues. The germline V gene encodes CDR1 SGHRS and CDR2 YFSETQ. CDR3 sequence reads: CASSPEMWGSYNEQFF. The CDR3 DNA reads as TGCGCCAGCAGCCCGGAGATGTGGGGGTCCTACAATGAGCAGTTCTTC.

V is TRBV7-9 and J is TRBJ2-6; TRBD1 matches 8 bases. The junction had 9 bases not matched to a gene; V was cut back by 5 bases and J by 0 bases. This CDR3 has 18 residues. Germline CDR1 reads SEHNR; CDR2 reads FQNEAQ (reference sequence). CDR3 nucleotides: TGTGCCAGCAGCGCATGGACAGGGTCTTTCTCTGGGGCCAACGTCCTGACTTTC. As protein: CASSAWTGSFSGANVLTF.

The chain links TRBV6-1 to TRBJ2-3; TRBD2 matches at 8 bases. The V gene's germline CDR1 is MNHNS and CDR2 SASEGT. The trim removed 4 bases at V and 1 base at J, leaving 1 base unmatched. CDR3 length: 14 residues. This chain's CDR3 is CASSVTSGTDTQYF. CDR3 nucleotide sequence: TGTGCCAGCAGTGTGACTAGCGGCACAGATACGCAGTATTTT.

This rearrangement joins TRBV9 to TRBJ2-1; a weak D match, TRBD2 (6 bases). Deletions cut 7 bases from V and 5 bases from J, with 10 bases between. CDR1 is SGDLS, CDR2 YYNGEE, per germline. The CDR3 length is 12 residues. The CDR3, as DNA: TGTGCCAGCGAGGGACTCAACAATGAGCAGTTCTTC. It is translated as CASEGLNNEQFF. The whole variable domain, filled in from reference TRBV9 and TRBJ2-1, reads DSGVTQTPKHLITATGQRVTLRCSPRSGDLSVYWYQQSLDQGLQFLIQYYNGEERAKGNILERFSAQQFPDLHSELNLSSLELGDSALYFCASEGLNNEQFFGPGTRLTVL.

This clone appeared once. CDR3 sequence: CASSLPGQKNTEAFF. For the CDR3, the DNA is TGTGCCAGCAGTTTACCGGGACAAAAGAACACTGAAGCTTTCTTT. V and J are TRBV6-6 and TRBJ1-1, with a tentative D call TRBD1 (6 bases). Trimming stripped 4 bases from V and 1 base from J, with 13 bases between. The CDR3 has 15 residues. Germline V lookup: CDR1 MNHNY, CDR2 SVGAGI (reference sequence).

The chain has TRBV29-1 and TRBJ1-1, with D possibly TRBD1 on 6 matching bases. Germline CDR1 is SQVTM and CDR2 is ANQGSEA. This CDR3 has 11 residues. CDR3 sequence reads: CSSARGTEAFF. For the CDR3, the DNA is TGCAGTTCAGCAAGGGGGACTGAAGCTTTCTTT. Full variable domain (rest looked up from reference TRBV29-1 and TRBJ1-1): SAVISQKPSRDICQRGTSLTIQCQVDSQVTMMFWYRQQPGQSLTLIATANQGSEATYESGFVIDKFPISRPNLTFSTLTVSNMSPEDSSIYLCSSARGTEAFFGQGTRLTVV.

The chain uses TRBV6-5 and TRBJ2-1, with 7 bases aligning to TRBD2. The CDR3 spans 15 residues. With 0 bases clipped from V and 12 bases from J, the junction kept 11 bases outside the gene matches. CDR1 and CDR2 from the germline V gene are MNHEY and SVGAGI. The CDR3 DNA is TGTGCCAGCAGTTACTCGCTAGCGGCGGATGCGGGGCAGTTCTTC. Translated: CASSYSLAADAGQFF.